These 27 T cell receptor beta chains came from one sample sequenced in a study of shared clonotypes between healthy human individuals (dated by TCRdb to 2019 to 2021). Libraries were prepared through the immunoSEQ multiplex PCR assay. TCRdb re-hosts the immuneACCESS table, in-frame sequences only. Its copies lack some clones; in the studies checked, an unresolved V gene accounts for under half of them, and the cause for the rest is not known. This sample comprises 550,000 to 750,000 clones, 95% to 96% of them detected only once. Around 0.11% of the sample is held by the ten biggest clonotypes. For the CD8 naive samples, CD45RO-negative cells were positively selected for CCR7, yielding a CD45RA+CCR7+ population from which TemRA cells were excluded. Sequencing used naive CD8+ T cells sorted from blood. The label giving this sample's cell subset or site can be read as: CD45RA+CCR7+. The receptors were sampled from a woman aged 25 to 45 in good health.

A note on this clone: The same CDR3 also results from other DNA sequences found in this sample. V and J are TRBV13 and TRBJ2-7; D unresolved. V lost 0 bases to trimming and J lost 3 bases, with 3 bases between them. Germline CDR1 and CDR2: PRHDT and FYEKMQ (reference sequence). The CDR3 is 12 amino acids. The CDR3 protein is CASSLGSYEQYF. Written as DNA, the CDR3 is TGTGCCAGCAGCTTAGGGAGCTACGAGCAGTACTTC.

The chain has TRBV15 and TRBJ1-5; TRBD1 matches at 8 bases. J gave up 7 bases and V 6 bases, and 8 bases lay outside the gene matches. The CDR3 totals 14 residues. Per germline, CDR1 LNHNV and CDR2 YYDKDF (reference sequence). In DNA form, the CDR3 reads TGTGCCACCAGTTCCGACAGGGGAGGACAGCCCCAGCATTTT. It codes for CATSSDRGGQPQHF.

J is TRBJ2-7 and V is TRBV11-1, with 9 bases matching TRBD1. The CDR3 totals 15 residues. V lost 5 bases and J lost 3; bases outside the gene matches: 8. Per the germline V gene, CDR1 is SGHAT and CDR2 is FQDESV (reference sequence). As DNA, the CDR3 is TGTGCCAGCAGCCTAGGGACAGGGCCGGGCTACGAGCAGTACTTC. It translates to CASSLGTGPGYEQYF.

CDR3 coding DNA: TGTGCCAGCAGGCAAGCCCTACAGGGCCCCAATCAGCCCCAGCATTTT. Translated: CASRQALQGPNQPQHF. The chain employs TRBV28 and TRBJ1-5; perhaps TRBD1 as D (6 bases). The CDR3 consists of 16 residues. Germline V gives CDR1 MDHEN, CDR2 SYDVKM. Trimming stripped 6 bases from V and 3 bases from J, with 18 bases between.

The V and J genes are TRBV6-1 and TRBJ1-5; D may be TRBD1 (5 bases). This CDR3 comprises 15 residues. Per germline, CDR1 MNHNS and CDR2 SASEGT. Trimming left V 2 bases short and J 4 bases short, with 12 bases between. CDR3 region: CASSEFWGANQPQHF. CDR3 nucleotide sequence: TGTGCCAGCAGTGAATTCTGGGGCGCGAATCAGCCCCAGCATTTT.

CDR3 sequence (DNA): TGTGCCAGCAGCCCCCCGTCGTACAATGAGCAGTTCTTC. This translates into CASSPPSYNEQFF. The J gene is TRBJ2-1, the V gene TRBV25-1; D is ambiguous. Per the germline V gene, CDR1 is MGHDK and CDR2 is SYGVNS. Trimming took off 6 bases at V and 4 bases at J, with 10 bases between the two ends. The CDR3 loop spans 13 amino acids. Full variable domain (outside the CDR3, taken from reference TRBV25-1 and TRBJ2-1): EADIYQTPRYLVIGTGKKITLECSQTMGHDKMYWYQQDPGMELHLIHYSYGVNSTEKGDLSSESTVSRIRTEHFPLTLESARPSHTSQYLCASSPPSYNEQFFGPGTRLTVL.

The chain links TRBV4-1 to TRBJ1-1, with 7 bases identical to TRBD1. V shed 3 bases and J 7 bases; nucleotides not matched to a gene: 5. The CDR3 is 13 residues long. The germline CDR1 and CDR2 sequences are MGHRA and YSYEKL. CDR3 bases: TGCGCCAGCAGCCAGGGGACAGCCCTTGAAGCTTTCTTT. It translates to CASSQGTALEAFF.

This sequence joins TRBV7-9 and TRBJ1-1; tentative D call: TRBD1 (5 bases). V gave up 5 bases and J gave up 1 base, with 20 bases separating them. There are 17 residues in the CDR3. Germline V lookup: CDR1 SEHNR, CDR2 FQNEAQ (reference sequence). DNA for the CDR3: TGTGCCAGCAGCGGGGGGAGGGGCAGGCGGTCGAACACTGAAGCTTTCTTT. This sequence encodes CASSGGRGRRSNTEAFF.

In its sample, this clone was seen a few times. In DNA form, the CDR3 reads TGTGCCAGCAGCTTCAGTGGAGAGCAGTACTTC. Amino acids: CASSFSGEQYF. The J gene is TRBJ2-5, the V gene TRBV7-8; D gene uncertain. This CDR3 spans 11 amino acids. In germline, CDR1 is SGHVS, CDR2 FQNEAQ. V lost 3 bases and J 11 bases, leaving 10 bases between the germline ends.

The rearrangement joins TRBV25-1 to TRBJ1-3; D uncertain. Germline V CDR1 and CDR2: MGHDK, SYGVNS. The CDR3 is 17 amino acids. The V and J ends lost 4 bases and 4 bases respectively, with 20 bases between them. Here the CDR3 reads CASSVPPRVRWGNTIYF. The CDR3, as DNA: TGTGCCAGCAGTGTCCCTCCCCGGGTCAGGTGGGGAAACACCATATATTTT.

CDR3 protein: CASSFRLAGEESYEQYF. In DNA form, the CDR3 reads TGTGCCAGCAGTTTTAGGCTAGCGGGAGAGGAATCCTACGAGCAGTACTTC. The V gene is TRBV28, the J gene TRBJ2-7, with 10 bases matching TRBD2. The CDR3 totals 17 residues. The germline V gene encodes CDR1 MDHEN and CDR2 SYDVKM. V was clipped by 3 bases and J by 1 base; unmatched bases: 9.

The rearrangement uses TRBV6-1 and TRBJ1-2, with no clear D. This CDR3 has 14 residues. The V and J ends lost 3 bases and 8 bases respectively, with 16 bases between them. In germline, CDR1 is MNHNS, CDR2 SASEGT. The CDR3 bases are TGTGCCAGCAGTGACCAAGCGCCCTCTGGGGGCTACACCTTC. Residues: CASSDQAPSGGYTF.

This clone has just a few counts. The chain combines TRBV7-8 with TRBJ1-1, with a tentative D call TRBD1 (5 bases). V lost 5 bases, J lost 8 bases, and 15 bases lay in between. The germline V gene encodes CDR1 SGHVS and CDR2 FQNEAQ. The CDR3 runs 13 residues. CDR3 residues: CASSERGAGEAFF. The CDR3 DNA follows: TGTGCCAGCAGCGAACGAGGGGCAGGGGAAGCTTTCTTT. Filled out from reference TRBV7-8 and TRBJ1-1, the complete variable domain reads GAGVSQSPRYKVAKRGQDVALRCDPISGHVSLFWYQQALGQGPEFLTYFQNEAQLDKSGLPSDRFFAERPEGSVSTLKIQRTQQEDSAVYLCASSERGAGEAFFGQGTRLTVV.

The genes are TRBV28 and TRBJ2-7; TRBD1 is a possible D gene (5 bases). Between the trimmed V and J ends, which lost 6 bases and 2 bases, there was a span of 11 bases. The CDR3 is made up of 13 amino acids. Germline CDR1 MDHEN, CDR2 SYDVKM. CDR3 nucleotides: TGTGCCAGCAGGAAGGGGCCAACCTACGAGCAGTACTTC. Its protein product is CASRKGPTYEQYF.

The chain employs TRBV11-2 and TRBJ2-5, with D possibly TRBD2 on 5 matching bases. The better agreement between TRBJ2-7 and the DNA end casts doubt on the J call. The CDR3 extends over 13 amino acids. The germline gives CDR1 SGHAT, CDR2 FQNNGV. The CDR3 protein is CASSFTSSYEQYF. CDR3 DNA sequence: TGTGCCAGCAGCTTTACTAGTTCCTACGAGCAGTACTTC.

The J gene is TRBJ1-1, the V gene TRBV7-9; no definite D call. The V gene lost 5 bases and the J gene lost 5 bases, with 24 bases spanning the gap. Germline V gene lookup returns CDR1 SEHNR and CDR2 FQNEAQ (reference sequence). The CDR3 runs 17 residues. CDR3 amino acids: CASSPPRVGVRGTEAFF. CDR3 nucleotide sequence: TGTGCCAGCAGCCCGCCGAGGGTTGGGGTAAGAGGGACTGAAGCTTTCTTT.

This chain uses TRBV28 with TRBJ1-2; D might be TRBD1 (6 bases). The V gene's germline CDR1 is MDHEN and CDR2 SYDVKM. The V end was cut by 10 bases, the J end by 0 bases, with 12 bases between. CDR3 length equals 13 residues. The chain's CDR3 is CATADRSNYGYTF. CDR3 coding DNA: TGTGCCACAGCCGACAGGTCTAACTATGGCTACACCTTC.

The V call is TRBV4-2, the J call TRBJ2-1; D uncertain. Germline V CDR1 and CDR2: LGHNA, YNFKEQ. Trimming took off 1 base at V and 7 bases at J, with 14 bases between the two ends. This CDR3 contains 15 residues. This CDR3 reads CASSQAAEHTNEQFF. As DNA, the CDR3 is TGTGCCAGCAGCCAAGCGGCGGAACACACAAATGAGCAGTTCTTC.

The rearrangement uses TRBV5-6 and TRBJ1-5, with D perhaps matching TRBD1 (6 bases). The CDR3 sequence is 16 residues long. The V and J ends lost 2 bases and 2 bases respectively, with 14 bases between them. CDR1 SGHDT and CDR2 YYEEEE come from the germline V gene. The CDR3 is CASSFGGAGGNQPQHF. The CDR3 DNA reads TGTGCCAGCAGCTTCGGGGGGGCTGGAGGCAATCAGCCCCAGCATTTT.

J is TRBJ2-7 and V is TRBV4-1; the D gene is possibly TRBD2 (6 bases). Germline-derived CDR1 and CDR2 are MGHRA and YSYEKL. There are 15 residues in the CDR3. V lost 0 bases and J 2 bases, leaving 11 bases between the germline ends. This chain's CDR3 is CASSQEGGSTYEQYF. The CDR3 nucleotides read TGCGCCAGCAGCCAAGAAGGAGGGTCCACCTACGAGCAGTACTTC.

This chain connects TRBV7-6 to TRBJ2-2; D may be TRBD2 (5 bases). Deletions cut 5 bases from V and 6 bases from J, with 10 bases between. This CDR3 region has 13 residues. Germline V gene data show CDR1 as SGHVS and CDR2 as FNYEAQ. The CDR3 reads CASSPWGAGELFF. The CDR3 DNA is TGTGCCAGCAGCCCCTGGGGAGCCGGGGAGCTGTTTTTT.

The CDR3 sequence is CASSLNIAGGQETQYF. CDR3 sequence (DNA): TGCGCCAGCAGCTTGAATATAGCGGGAGGGCAAGAGACCCAGTACTTC. The chain recombines TRBV5-1 with TRBJ2-5, with 11 bases aligning to TRBD2. Germline V gene sequence: CDR1 SGHRS, CDR2 YFSETQ. CDR3 size: 16 residues. V shed 1 base and J 2 bases; nucleotides not matched to a gene: 4.

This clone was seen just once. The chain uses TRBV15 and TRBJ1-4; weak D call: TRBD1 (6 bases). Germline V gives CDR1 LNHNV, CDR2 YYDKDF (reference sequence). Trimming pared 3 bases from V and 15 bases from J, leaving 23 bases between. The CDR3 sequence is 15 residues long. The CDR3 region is CATSRGEMGGTMVFF. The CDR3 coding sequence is TGTGCCACCAGCAGGGGGGAAATGGGGGGCACGATGGTGTTTTTT.

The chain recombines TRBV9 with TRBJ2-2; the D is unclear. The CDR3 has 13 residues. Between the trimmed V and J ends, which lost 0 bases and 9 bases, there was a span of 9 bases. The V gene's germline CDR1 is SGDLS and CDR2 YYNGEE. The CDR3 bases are TGTGCCAGCAGCGTAGGGCCCGTTTGGGAGCTGTTTTTT. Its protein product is CASSVGPVWELFF.

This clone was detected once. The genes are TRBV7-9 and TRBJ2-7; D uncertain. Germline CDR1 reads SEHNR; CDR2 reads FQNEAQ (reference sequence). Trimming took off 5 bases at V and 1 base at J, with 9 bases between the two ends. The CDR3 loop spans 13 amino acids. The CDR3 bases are TGTGCCAGCAGCGCCTCAACTTCCTACGAGCAGTACTTC. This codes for CASSASTSYEQYF.

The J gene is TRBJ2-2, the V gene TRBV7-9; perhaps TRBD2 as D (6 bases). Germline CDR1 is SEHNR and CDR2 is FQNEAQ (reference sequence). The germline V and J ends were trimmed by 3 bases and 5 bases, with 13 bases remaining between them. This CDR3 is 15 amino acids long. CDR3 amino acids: CASSLPGETTGELFF. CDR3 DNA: TGTGCCAGCAGCTTGCCGGGAGAGACGACCGGGGAGCTGTTTTTT.

This CDR3 reads CASRGWGRDYSNQPQHF. For the CDR3, the DNA is TGTGCCAGTAGAGGGTGGGGCAGAGATTATAGCAATCAGCCCCAGCATTTT. This sequence joins TRBV19 and TRBJ1-5, with a tentative D call TRBD1 (5 bases). The CDR3 consists of 17 residues. Germline V gives CDR1 LNHDA, CDR2 SQIVND (reference sequence). Trimming pared 6 bases from V and 0 bases from J, leaving 18 bases between.